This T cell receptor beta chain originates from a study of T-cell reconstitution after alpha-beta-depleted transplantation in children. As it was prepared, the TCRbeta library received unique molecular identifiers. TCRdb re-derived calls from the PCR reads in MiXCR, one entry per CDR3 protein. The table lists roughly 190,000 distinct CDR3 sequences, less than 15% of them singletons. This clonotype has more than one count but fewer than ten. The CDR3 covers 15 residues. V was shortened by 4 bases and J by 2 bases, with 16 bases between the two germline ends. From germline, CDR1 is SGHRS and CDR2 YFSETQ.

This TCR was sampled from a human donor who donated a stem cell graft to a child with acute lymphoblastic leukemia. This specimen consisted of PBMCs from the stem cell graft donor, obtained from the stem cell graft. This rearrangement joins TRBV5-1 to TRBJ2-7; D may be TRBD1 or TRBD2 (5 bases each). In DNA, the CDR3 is TGCGCCAGCAGCGGGGGTAATTATCCAACCTACGAGCAGTACTTC. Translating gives CASSGGNYPTYEQYF.